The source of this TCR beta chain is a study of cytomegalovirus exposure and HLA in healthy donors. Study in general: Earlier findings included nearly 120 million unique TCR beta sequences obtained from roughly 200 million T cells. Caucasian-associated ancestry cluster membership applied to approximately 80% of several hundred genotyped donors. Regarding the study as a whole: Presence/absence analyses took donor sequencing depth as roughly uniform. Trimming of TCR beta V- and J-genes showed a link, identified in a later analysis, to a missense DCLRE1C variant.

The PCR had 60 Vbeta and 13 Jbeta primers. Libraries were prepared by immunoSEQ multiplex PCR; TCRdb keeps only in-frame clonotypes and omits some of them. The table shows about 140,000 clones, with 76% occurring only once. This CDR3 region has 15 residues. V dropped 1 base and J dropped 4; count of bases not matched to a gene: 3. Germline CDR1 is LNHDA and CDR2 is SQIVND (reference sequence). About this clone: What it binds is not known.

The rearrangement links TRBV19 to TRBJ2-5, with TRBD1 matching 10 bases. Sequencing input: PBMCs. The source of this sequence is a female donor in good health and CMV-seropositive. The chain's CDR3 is CASSIVGQGGETQYF. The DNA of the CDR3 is TGTGCCAGTAGTATAGTAGGACAGGGGGGAGAGACCCAGTACTTC.